Below, 10 T cell receptor beta chains from the same sample are listed, as sequenced in a study of blood T cell repertoires in COVID-19. The repertoire was sequenced with immunoSEQ multiplex PCR; TCRdb's copy has only in-frame clones and lacks some. This sample has just under 150,000 clones, with approximately 90% found just once. The sample consisted of peripheral blood. The origin of the receptors is a human donor in a cohort sampled during active COVID-19.

The J gene is TRBJ1-5, the V gene TRBV9, with 7 bases matching TRBD1. Germline trimming cut 3 bases from V and 7 bases from J; bases unmatched to any gene: 7. The germline CDR1 and CDR2 sequences are SGDLS and YYNGEE. CDR3 length: 14 amino acids. DNA for the CDR3: TGTGCCAGCAGCGCCGGACAGGTCGGGCAGCCCCAGCATTTT. This encodes CASSAGQVGQPQHF.

The chain recombines TRBV5-1 with TRBJ2-3; 8 bases are shared with TRBD2. Trimming at V came to 1 base and at J to 4 bases, leaving 8 bases not matched to a gene. The V gene's germline CDR1 is SGHRS and CDR2 YFSETQ. The CDR3 is 16 amino acids. The CDR3 sequence: CASSLIGGAPADTQYF. The CDR3 region has the DNA TGCGCCAGCAGCTTGATCGGGGGGGCCCCCGCAGATACGCAGTATTTT.

The CDR3 reads CASSQKWGGGQGWRETQYF. As DNA, the CDR3 is TGTGCCAGCAGCCAGAAATGGGGCGGTGGCCAGGGGTGGCGAGAGACCCAGTACTTC. The chain couples TRBV5-8 to TRBJ2-5; D is possibly TRBD1 (6 bases). V was clipped by 4 bases and J by 4 bases, with 29 bases between them. The germline V gene encodes CDR1 SGHTS and CDR2 YDEGEE. This CDR3 has 19 amino acids.

The CDR3 DNA reads TGTGCCAGCAGCCCCGGACTAGCCGTCACAGATACGCAGTATTTT. It codes for CASSPGLAVTDTQYF. The chain recombines TRBV7-3 with TRBJ2-3; TRBD2 agrees at 8 bases. Trimming cost V 5 bases and J 2 bases; bases outside gene matches: 6. Per the germline V gene, CDR1 is SGHTA and CDR2 is FQGTGA. This CDR3 spans 15 amino acids. The entire variable domain, with the rest obtained from reference TRBV7-3 and TRBJ2-3, is as follows: GAGVSQTPSNKVTEKGKYVELRCDPISGHTALYWYRQSLGQGPEFLIYFQGTGAADDSGLPNDRFFAVRPEGSVSTLKIQRTERGDSAVYLCASSPGLAVTDTQYFGPGTRLTVL.

The chain joins TRBV10-1 to TRBJ2-3; D is uncertain. Germline V CDR1 and CDR2: WNHNN, SYGVQD (reference sequence). CDR3 length: 16 amino acids. Deletions cut 0 bases from V and 4 bases from J, with 14 bases between. CDR3 loop: CASSESIASGADTQYF. As DNA, the CDR3 is TGCGCCAGCAGTGAGTCGATCGCCTCAGGCGCAGATACGCAGTATTTT.

This clone was observed a few times. The V and J genes are TRBV21-1 and TRBJ2-7; TRBD2, the table's D call, was not compared with the DNA. TRBV21-1 is assigned pseudogene status. This CDR3 region has 15 residues. The CDR3 loop reads CASSSRTSGVYEQYF. The CDR3 DNA follows: TGTGCCAGCAGCTCACGGACTAGCGGGGTCTACGAGCAGTACTTC.

V and J are TRBV5-1 and TRBJ2-3, with 10 bases matching TRBD2. With 0 bases clipped from V and 4 bases from J, the junction kept 5 bases outside the gene matches. Germline V gene sequence: CDR1 SGHRS, CDR2 YFSETQ. There are 16 residues in the CDR3. Here the CDR3 reads CASSLGSSGGADTQYF. The CDR3 DNA is TGCGCCAGCAGCTTGGGTTCCAGCGGGGGGGCAGATACGCAGTATTTT.

The rearrangement uses TRBV5-1 and TRBJ1-1; 7 bases are a match to TRBD1. CDR1 is SGHRS, CDR2 YFSETQ, per germline. This CDR3 region has 14 residues. V shed 1 base and J 4 bases; nucleotides not matched to a gene: 4. CDR3 sequence reads: CASSLSTGVTEAFF. CDR3 nucleotides: TGCGCCAGCAGCTTGTCTACAGGGGTCACTGAAGCTTTCTTT.

The chain joins TRBV7-2 to TRBJ1-2; the D is unclear. The CDR3 runs 13 residues. CDR1 and CDR2 from the germline V gene are SGHTA and FQGNSA. The V end was cut by 2 bases, the J end by 4 bases, with 8 bases between. The CDR3, as DNA: TGTGCCAGCAGCTTAACGGACTCCTATGGCTACACCTTC. Translating it yields CASSLTDSYGYTF.

This chain connects TRBV29-1 to TRBJ1-1; 8 bases are a match to TRBD1. The V gene end was trimmed by 5 bases and the J gene end by 4 bases; junction bases not matched to a gene: 12. From germline, CDR1 is SQVTM and CDR2 ANQGSEA. The CDR3 length is 15 residues. The CDR3 DNA is TGCAGCGTTTCAGATTGGACAGGGATTACCACTGAAGCTTTCTTT. It codes for CSVSDWTGITTEAFF.